This is a list of T cell receptor beta chains from one sample in a study of blood T cell repertoires in COVID-19. Some clones are missing from TCRdb's copy, which holds only in-frame ones; the method was immunoSEQ multiplex PCR. The profile shows about 250,000 clones, about 86% of them singletons. Specimen: peripheral blood. The receptors originated from a man aged 40-49 years with active or convalescent COVID-19. Each CDR3 is given with its conserved first and last residue. Each record gives: V gene, clone size, D gene, J gene, CDR3 DNA, CDR3 protein. D genes are given only for firm matches. Clone size is given for some rows only: seen once, a few or many times, or a class if the clone is expanded.

TRBV5-1	few	-	TRBJ1-2	TGCGCCAGCAGCTTGGCGTCGAACTATGGCTACACCTTC	CASSLASNYGYTF
TRBV1	-	-	TRBJ2-3	TGCACCAGCAGCCAGCTTCTAGCGGGAGGGCCCCGAGGGCCCCCAGAAGATACGCAGTATTTT	CTSSQLLAGGPRGPPEDTQYF
TRBV29-1	-	TRBD1	TRBJ1-2	TGCAGCGTTGATCCGGACAGGGGGCCGGATGGCTACACCTTC	CSVDPDRGPDGYTF
TRBV12-3/TRBV12-4	-	-	TRBJ1-4	TGTGCCAGCAGTCTCGGTTCTAATGAAAAACTGTTTTTT	CASSLGSNEKLFF
TRBV5-4	-	-	TRBJ1-1	TGTGCCAGCAGCCAGGAGGGCAGGATGAACACTGAAGCTTTCTTT	CASSQEGRMNTEAFF
TRBV27	-	TRBD2	TRBJ2-7	TGTGCCAGCAGACTAGCGGGGGGGCGGAACTACGAGCAGTACTTC	CASRLAGGRNYEQYF
TRBV2	-	-	TRBJ2-2	TGTGCCAGCTCGTCGACCGGGGAGCTGTTTTTT	CASSSTGELFF
TRBV5-1	-	-	TRBJ2-2	TGCGCCAGCAGCGAGACCGGGGAGCTGTTTTTT	CASSETGELFF
TRBV29-1	-	-	TRBJ2-1	TGCAGCGTTGTCTATGAGCAGTTCTTC	CSVVYEQFF
TRBV18	-	-	TRBJ2-1	TGTGCCAGCTCGATGAACGAAGGGGCTGGATACAATGAGCAGTTCTTC	CASSMNEGAGYNEQFF
TRBV4-2	-	TRBD2	TRBJ2-5	TGTGCCAGCAGCCAAGATCGGGGGGGTCAAGAGACCCAGTACTTC	CASSQDRGGQETQYF
TRBV4-3	-	TRBD1	TRBJ1-6	TGCGCCAGCAGCCAGGCGACAGGGGTTGGAAACAATTCACCCCTCCACTTT	CASSQATGVGNNSPLHF